This T cell receptor (beta chain) was profiled in a study of blood T cell repertoires in COVID-19. Study information: Donors in the United States, Italy and Spain gave samples during acute or convalescent COVID-19. PBMCs, B-cell-depleted T cells, or T cells were the source of the cDNA or gDNA that made up the material.

Trimming stripped 12 bases from V and 8 bases from J, with 30 bases between. Germline lookup yields CDR1 KGHDR and CDR2 SFDVKD. The CDR3 length is 16 residues. Method: immunoSEQ multiplex PCR; TCRdb's copy keeps in-frame clones and lacks some. The data contain 25,000 to 30,000 clones, around 92% of them singletons. The rearrangement links TRBV24-1 to TRBJ1-1, with D perhaps TRBD1 (6 bases). Material for sequencing was peripheral blood. This receptor was taken from a man in his fifties with active COVID-19. CDR3 protein: CAVPLETGGKCREAFF. CDR3 bases: TGTGCCGTACCACTGGAGACAGGCGGTAAGTGTCGCGAAGCTTTCTTT.